This TCR beta chain was sequenced for a study of T cell repertoires in cytomegalovirus infection. Turning to the study itself: Alongside well-studied HLA-B-restricted CMV epitopes, recently identified HLA-C-restricted CMV epitopes were also used. Public TCR beta signatures provided an indication of both CMV infection and a matching HLA type.

General study results and limits: The response measured ex vivo was dominated by TCR beta clonotypes (HLA-C-restricted and CMV-specific). Using cumulative public TCR beta family frequency, the authors identified those who carried CMV together with the relevant HLA.

Each CDR3 protein gets one entry after TCRdb re-called the reads with MiXCR. The sample lists tens of thousands of distinct CDR3 sequences, approximately 22% occurring once. This clonotype was seen a few times. The target antigen is unknown. Sequencing was performed on CD8+ T cells from cultured PBMCs, taken from culture after CMV antigen stimulation. The TCR originated in a human donor in good health (CMV status not recorded). Some clones in this sample may be carry-over from other donors' samples.

The CDR3: CASSLGADTQYF. The CDR3 bases are TGTGCCAGCAGCTTGGGAGCAGATACGCAGTATTTT. This rearrangement joins TRBV7-6 to TRBJ2-3; possibly TRBD2 for D (5 bases). V was pared by 3 bases and J by 4 bases, with 5 bases between. This CDR3 is built from 12 residues. The germline V gene has CDR1 SGHVS and CDR2 FNYEAQ. Based on the CDR3 plus reference TRBV7-6 and TRBJ2-3, the full variable domain is GAGVSQSPRYKVTKRGQDVALRCDPISGHVSLYWYRQALGQGPEFLTYFNYEAQQDKSGLPNDRFSAERPEGSISTLTIQRTEQRDSAMYRCASSLGADTQYFGPGTRLTVL.